This entry features one TCR beta chain sequence. Its specificity is unknown. A read error may produce the germline difference seen at one junction end. The PCR template was genomic DNA. Amplification of the beta chain CDR3 used 30 forward and 13 reverse multiplex primers. MiXCR, applied by TCRdb to the multiplex PCR reads, yields one record per CDR3 protein. The profile shows about 270,000 distinct CDR3 sequences, around 47% of them singletons. The data were taken from a study of type 1 and type 2 diabetes patients. Study at large: A total of 15 million to 20 million paired-end reads came from the whole study.

Roughly 10 milliliters of peripheral blood were collected from each participant. The study's findings and limits: Age and gender were not matched between study groups.

The TCR originated in a man aged 18 to 29 with type 2 diabetes. Sequenced sample: peripheral blood mononuclear cells (PBMCs).

The CDR3 DNA sequence: TGTGCCAACAGCTTTGCGGGAGATACGCAGTATTTT. As protein: CANSFAGDTQYF. V and J are TRBV7-2 and TRBJ2-3, with a possible D match to TRBD2 (5 bases). The CDR3 sequence is 12 residues long. The germline V gene encodes CDR1 SGHTA and CDR2 FQGNSA.